The source of this TCR beta chain is a study of Graves' ophthalmopathy and Graves' hyperthyroidism. Whole-study findings and limits: Among thyroid clonotypes expanded above 0.001 frequency, most also appeared in blood. Both a roughly 70% sensitivity and a 72.22% specificity characterized the model's predictions of ophthalmopathy progression. Discrimination between ophthalmopathy and stable hyperthyroidism by a 13-signature model showed about 86% sensitivity and roughly 80% specificity.

Ophthalmopathy was moderately-to-severely active, CAS at least 3, NOSPECS at least 4, lasting under 3 months. RNA transcripts yielded amplified TCR beta CDR3 regions. Second-round multiplex PCR came after a first-round RT-PCR that employed HTBI primers. A single record per CDR3 protein comes from TCRdb applying MiXCR to the multiplex PCR reads. The sample contains roughly 500,000 distinct CDR3 sequences, 13% to 15% of which appear only once. Germline V lookup: CDR1 SGHRS, CDR2 YFSETQ. The CDR3 consists of 14 residues. V lost 0 bases, J lost 6 bases, and 13 bases lay in between. This clonotype showed up just a few times. Its antigen is unknown.

This clonotype was sampled from a woman aged 25 to 39 with Graves' ophthalmopathy. The gene calls are TRBV5-1 and TRBJ2-7; D assignment may be TRBD1 or TRBD2 (5 bases each). The sequencing input was blood. The CDR3 is CASSLDGAPGEQYF. The CDR3 DNA sequence: TGCGCCAGCAGCTTGGACGGGGCCCCAGGCGAGCAGTACTTC. Full variable domain (missing parts from reference TRBV5-1 and TRBJ2-7): KAGVTQTPRYLIKTRGQQVTLSCSPISGHRSVSWYQQTPGQGLQFLFEYFSETQRNKGNFPGRFSGRQFSNSRSEMNVSTLELGDSALYLCASSLDGAPGEQYFGPGTRLTVT.